The clone carrying this TCR beta chain was observed a single time. Its antigen is not known. The assay was immunoSEQ multiplex PCR, and TCRdb's table has in-frame clones only and misses some. The sample contains 130,000 to 150,000 clones, 70% to 90% of which appear only once. The record originates from a study of T cell responses to AZD1222 COVID-19 vaccine. Study-wide results and limits: Spike-specific TCR breadth and depth were elevated following two AZD1222 doses.

The starting material was peripheral blood, obtained on day 0 of MenACWY control vaccination. The TCR originated in an adult in good health.

In DNA, the CDR3 is TGCGCCAGCAGCCAAGCCGGGCATGTCACCCCTGGAAACACCATATATTTT. Translation: CASSQAGHVTPGNTIYF. V and J are TRBV4-1 and TRBJ1-3; D uncertain. CDR3 size: 17 residues. The V end was cut by 1 base, the J end by 2 bases, with 15 bases between. CDR1 is MGHRA, CDR2 YSYEKL, per germline.